This T cell receptor (beta chain) emerged from a study of siplizumab effects on memory and regulatory T cells. Regarding the study as a whole: Most proliferating CD4+ or CD8+ clones, roughly 75-96%, had no naive or memory assignment. In the presence of siplizumab, alloreactive sequences traceable to unstimulated CD4+ memory cells were significantly reduced. Naive T cells seemed more diverse than memory cells; they also seemed major alloresponse contributors.

This table comes from immunoSEQ multiplex PCR, and its TCRdb copy is limited to in-frame clones, with some not included. The sample includes 75,000 to 100,000 clones, 94% of them seen just once. On this clone: The antigen is not known.

The length of the CDR3 is 14 residues. CDR1 SGHRS and CDR2 YFSETQ come from the germline V gene. Trimming removed 4 bases from V and 2 bases from J, with 11 bases in between. The sequenced sample consisted of non-Treg CD4+ T cells sorted from blood. The chain has TRBV5-1 and TRBJ2-3; D ambiguous. The sequence derives from a human donor in good health. The CDR3 region has the DNA TGCGCCAGCAGCCCGACCGATCCCACAGATACGCAGTATTTT. Translation: CASSPTDPTDTQYF.